The 14 T cell receptor beta chains below were found in one sample sequenced in a study of blood T cell repertoires in COVID-19. TCRdb's copy holds only in-frame clones and misses some; the assay was immunoSEQ multiplex PCR. The table lists 200,000 or so clones, around 85% of them singletons. The sequenced material came from peripheral blood. These receptors all come from a woman between 50 and 59 years old with acute or convalescent COVID-19.

The chain carries TRBV12-5 and TRBJ2-7; 10 bases agree with TRBD1. Germline-derived CDR1 and CDR2 are LGHNT and FRNRAP. This CDR3 has 17 amino acids. The J segment lost 6 bases and the V segment lost 3 bases, leaving 14 bases of the junction unmatched. The CDR3: CASGFPTNGQGGSEQYF. As DNA, the CDR3 is TGTGCTAGTGGTTTCCCGACAAATGGACAGGGGGGGAGCGAGCAGTACTTC. The variable domain in full, with the rest retrieved from reference TRBV12-5 and TRBJ2-7, is DARVTQTPRHKVTEMGQEVTMRCQPILGHNTVFWYRQTMMQGLELLAYFRNRAPLDDSGMPKDRFSAEMPDATLATLKIQPSEPRDSAVYFCASGFPTNGQGGSEQYFGPGTRLTVT.

CDR3 loop: CARSLPSSYEQYF. The CDR3 bases are TGTGCCAGAAGCTTGCCGAGCTCCTACGAGCAGTACTTC. The chain couples TRBV5-3 to TRBJ2-7; D is uncertain. TRBV5-3 is an ORF; its function is uncertain. The CDR3 runs 13 residues. V lost 1 base, J lost 0 bases, and 5 bases lay in between.

The chain links TRBV7-2 to TRBJ2-7, with 9 bases identical to TRBD2. The germline CDR1 and CDR2 sequences are SGHTA and FQGNSA. There are 15 residues in the CDR3. J gave up 3 bases and V 3 bases, and 6 bases lay outside the gene matches. CDR3 sequence (DNA): TGTGCCAGCAGCTTTGCCGCGGGGGGGGGCTACGAGCAGTACTTC. It codes for CASSFAAGGGYEQYF.

This clone was detected only a few times. The chain uses TRBV29-1 and TRBJ1-4, with no clear D. This CDR3 is built from 11 residues. The V gene lost 2 bases and the J gene lost 11 bases, with 9 bases spanning the gap. Germline values: CDR1 SQVTM, CDR2 ANQGSEA. The CDR3 region is CSVENNGKLFF. The CDR3 coding sequence is TGCAGCGTTGAAAACAATGGCAAACTGTTTTTT.

Only one count was recorded for this clone. The rearrangement links TRBV4-3 to TRBJ2-3; D gene unclear. Germline-derived CDR1 and CDR2 are LGHNA and YSLEER. CDR3 length: 16 amino acids. V lost 1 base, J lost 0 bases, and 11 bases lay in between. CDR3 amino acids: CASSQGAISSTDTQYF. The CDR3 DNA reads as TGCGCCAGCAGCCAAGGGGCTATCTCTAGCACAGATACGCAGTATTTT.

This chain joins TRBV14 and TRBJ2-2; 9 nucleotides agree with TRBD2. Germline CDR1 reads SGHDN; CDR2 reads FVKESK. V shed 4 bases and J 7 bases; nucleotides not matched to a gene: 10. This CDR3 spans 16 amino acids. This CDR3 is CASSPTLAGVSGELFF. CDR3 in DNA: TGTGCCAGCAGCCCCACCTTAGCGGGAGTTAGCGGGGAGCTGTTTTTT.

The gene calls are TRBV7-3 and TRBJ1-1; maybe TRBD1 (6 bases). The CDR3 is made up of 15 amino acids. V was trimmed by 0 bases and J by 5 bases, leaving 13 bases between them. Germline CDR1 is SGHTA and CDR2 is FQGTGA. CDR3 protein: CASSLTPGVVTEAFF. The CDR3 nucleotides are TGTGCCAGCAGCTTAACTCCAGGGGTCGTGACTGAAGCTTTCTTT.

The rearrangement links TRBV20-1 to TRBJ2-1; D remains unclear. There are 11 residues in the CDR3. The V and J ends lost 4 bases and 12 bases respectively, with 13 bases between them. CDR1 is DFQATT, CDR2 SNEGSKA, per germline (reference sequence). The CDR3, as DNA: TGCAGTGCTACTCCTGACTCGGGGCAGTTCTTC. Protein: CSATPDSGQFF.

J is TRBJ2-3 and V is TRBV9, with 7 bases identical to TRBD1. The V segment lost 4 bases and the J segment 1 base; nucleotides outside the gene matches: 3. CDR3 length: 14 residues. Germline assignment: CDR1 SGDLS and CDR2 YYNGEE. CDR3 nucleotide sequence: TGTGCCAGCAGCTCCCAGGGGGGCACAGATACGCAGTATTTT. The encoded protein is CASSSQGGTDTQYF. Based on the CDR3 plus reference TRBV9 and TRBJ2-3, the full variable domain is DSGVTQTPKHLITATGQRVTLRCSPRSGDLSVYWYQQSLDQGLQFLIQYYNGEERAKGNILERFSAQQFPDLHSELNLSSLELGDSALYFCASSSQGGTDTQYFGPGTRLTVL.

With regard to this clone: Other nucleotide sequences from this sample produce the same CDR3. The J gene is TRBJ2-1, the V gene TRBV12-3 or TRBV12-4; D unclear. The CDR3 consists of 12 residues. Trimming removed 5 bases at V and 4 bases at J, with 6 bases between. The CDR3 DNA sequence: TGTGCCAGCAGTCCCCAATACAATGAGCAGTTCTTC. Translated, it gives CASSPQYNEQFF.

Notes on this clone: This same CDR3 is encoded by further DNA sequences in the sample. The V and J genes are TRBV11-2 and TRBJ2-1; 7 bases agree with TRBD1. The J segment lost 3 bases and the V segment lost 3 bases, leaving 5 bases of the junction unmatched. The CDR3 spans 15 residues. Per germline, CDR1 SGHAT and CDR2 FQNNGV. The CDR3 sequence: CASSFRDSYYNEQFF. DNA of the CDR3: TGTGCCAGCAGCTTCAGGGACAGTTACTACAATGAGCAGTTCTTC.

This chain links TRBV6-5 with TRBJ2-6, with 8 nucleotides matching TRBD2. Trimming took 10 bases from V and 2 from J; bases not matched to a gene: 4. Germline assignment: CDR1 MNHEY and CDR2 SVGAGI. The CDR3 is made up of 14 amino acids. CDR3 loop: CATREGPGANVLTF. The CDR3 DNA reads TGTGCCACCCGGGAGGGCCCTGGGGCCAACGTCCTGACTTTC.

This clone was counted a few times. The J gene is TRBJ1-5, the V gene TRBV24-1; tentative D call: TRBD1 (6 bases). Germline V gene lookup returns CDR1 KGHDR and CDR2 SFDVKD. The V and J ends lost 2 bases and 5 bases respectively, with 9 bases between them. The CDR3 covers 14 residues. The CDR3 sequence: CATSDSQGHQPQHF. The CDR3 DNA is TGTGCCACCAGTGATTCACAGGGACATCAGCCCCAGCATTTT.

V is TRBV6-5 and J is TRBJ2-7; 7 nucleotides align to TRBD1. Germline CDR1 and CDR2: MNHEY and SVGAGI. With V trimmed by 6 bases and J by 2 bases, 4 bases remained unmatched. The CDR3 length is 13 residues. Here the CDR3 DNA reads TGTGCCAGCAGGACCGGGACAGCCTACGAGCAGTACTTC. Translated, it gives CASRTGTAYEQYF.